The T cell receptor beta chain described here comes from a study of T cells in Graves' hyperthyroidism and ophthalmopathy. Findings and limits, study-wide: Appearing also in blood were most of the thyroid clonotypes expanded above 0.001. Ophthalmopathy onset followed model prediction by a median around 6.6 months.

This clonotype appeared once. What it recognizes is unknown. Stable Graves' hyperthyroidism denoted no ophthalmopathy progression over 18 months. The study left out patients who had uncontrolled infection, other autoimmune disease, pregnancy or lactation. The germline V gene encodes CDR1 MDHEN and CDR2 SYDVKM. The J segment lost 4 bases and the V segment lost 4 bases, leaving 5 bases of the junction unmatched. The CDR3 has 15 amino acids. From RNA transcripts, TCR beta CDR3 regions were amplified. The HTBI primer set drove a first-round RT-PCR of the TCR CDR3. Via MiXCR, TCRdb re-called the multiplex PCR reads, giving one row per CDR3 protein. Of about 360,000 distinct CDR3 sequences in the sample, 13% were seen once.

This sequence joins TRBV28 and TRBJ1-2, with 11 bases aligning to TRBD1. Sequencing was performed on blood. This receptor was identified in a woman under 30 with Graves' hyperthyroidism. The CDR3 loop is CASSSAGTGGYGYTF. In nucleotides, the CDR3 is TGTGCCAGCAGTTCGGCCGGGACAGGGGGCTATGGCTACACCTTC.